This TCR beta chain was captured by sequencing in a study of cytomegalovirus exposure and HLA in healthy donors. Study-wide points: Altogether, 150 to 200 TCR beta chains were recorded as cytomegalovirus-associated.

Generated by immunoSEQ multiplex PCR, the TCRdb table keeps only in-frame clones and is missing some. The sample comprises fewer than 120,000 clones, about nine tenths of which are singletons, and approximately 1.9% rests with the top ten. About this clone: Antigen specificity is unknown. Compared with germline, one end of the junction differs, possibly owing to a read error.

This CDR3 spans 13 amino acids. Germline lookup yields CDR1 SSHAT and CDR2 FNYEAQ (reference sequence). The chain carries TRBV7-7 and TRBJ1-1, with no clear D. This TCR was sampled from a woman between 18 and 30 years old in good health and CMV-seronegative. Sequenced sample: PBMCs. The CDR3 region has the DNA TGTGCTAGCAGCTTACGAATCGGCACTGAAGCTTTCTTT. It codes for CASSLRIGTEAFF.